What follows are 21 T cell receptor beta chains derived from one specimen sequenced in a study of cytomegalovirus exposure and HLA in healthy donors. PCR primers comprised 60 Vbeta and 13 Jbeta primers. Method: immunoSEQ multiplex PCR; TCRdb's copy keeps in-frame clones and lacks some. The profile shows 200,000 to 250,000 clones, approximately 78% of them singletons. Sequencing input: PBMCs. The source is a male donor in good health and CMV-seronegative.

V is TRBV28 and J is TRBJ1-4; 7 positions match TRBD1. V was pared by 10 bases and J by 8 bases, with 10 bases of the junction left unmatched. The germline V gene encodes CDR1 MDHEN and CDR2 SYDVKM. CDR3 length: 13 residues. The CDR3 sequence: CATERGRYEKLFF. CDR3 DNA sequence: TGTGCCACCGAGAGGGGGCGATACGAAAAACTGTTTTTT.

Concerning this clone: The same CDR3 can be traced to other DNA sequences in this sample. The chain has TRBV4-1 and TRBJ1-1; 7 nucleotides agree with TRBD1. The CDR3 is made up of 16 amino acids. Trimming took 0 bases from V and 4 from J; bases not matched to a gene: 8. Germline V gives CDR1 MGHRA, CDR2 YSYEKL. Here the CDR3 reads CASSQDLRQGGTEAFF. The CDR3 nucleotides are TGCGCCAGCAGCCAAGACCTCCGCCAGGGGGGCACTGAAGCTTTCTTT.

The chain employs TRBV7-2 and TRBJ2-7; D is perhaps TRBD1 (6 bases). Germline V gives CDR1 SGHTA, CDR2 FQGNSA. There are 16 residues in the CDR3. Trimming cost V 1 base and J 0 bases, with 13 bases left between them. For the CDR3, the DNA is TGTGCCAGCAGCTTAGAGGCTGGGACACACTCCTACGAGCAGTACTTC. As protein: CASSLEAGTHSYEQYF.

The chain is built from TRBV11-1 and TRBJ1-1; tentative D call: TRBD1 (6 bases). Germline V gene data show CDR1 as SGHAT and CDR2 as FQDESV (reference sequence). The length of the CDR3 is 16 residues. The ends were cut back, 1 base at V and 8 bases at J, with 20 bases in the middle. CDR3 DNA sequence: TGTGCCAGCAGCTTAGACGGTTCGGCAGGGGATTTCGAAGCTTTCTTT. Translating it yields CASSLDGSAGDFEAFF.

The V call is TRBV29-1, the J call TRBJ1-4; 10 bases agree with TRBD1. V gave up 6 bases and J gave up 7 bases; unmatched junction bases: 5. The CDR3 is made up of 13 amino acids. Germline CDR1 SQVTM, CDR2 ANQGSEA. CDR3 loop: CSVRQGASEKLFF. CDR3 bases: TGCAGCGTAAGACAGGGGGCCAGTGAAAAACTGTTTTTT.

This chain uses TRBV7-9 with TRBJ2-3; TRBD2 might be the D (5 bases). Trimming removed 5 bases at V and 4 bases at J, with 13 bases between. The CDR3 consists of 14 residues. Germline V gene data show CDR1 as SEHNR and CDR2 as FQNEAQ (reference sequence). CDR3: CASSHLARADTQYF. CDR3 nucleotides: TGTGCCAGCAGCCATTTAGCGCGGGCAGATACGCAGTATTTT.

The rearrangement uses TRBV27 and TRBJ2-7, with a tentative D call TRBD2 (6 bases). Trimming took 6 bases from V and 2 from J, leaving 14 bases between them. The CDR3 runs to 14 residues. Germline assignment: CDR1 MNHEY and CDR2 SMNVEV (reference sequence). CDR3 in amino acids: CASRRVAETYEQYF. CDR3 in DNA: TGTGCCAGCAGGAGGGTAGCGGAGACCTACGAGCAGTACTTC.

With regard to this clone: The junction differs from germline at one of its ends, possibly a read error. This chain connects TRBV7-9 to TRBJ1-2; TRBD1 is a possible D gene (6 bases). This CDR3 is 14 amino acids long. Germline CDR1 reads SEHNR; CDR2 reads FQNEAQ (reference sequence). The CDR3 loop is CSSSSADRLYGYTF. CDR3 sequence (DNA): TGTTCCAGCAGCTCGGCGGACAGATTATATGGCTACACCTTC.

This clone occurred once. The chain is built from TRBV4-1 and TRBJ2-5, with D tentatively TRBD1 (6 bases). V was shortened by 0 bases and J by 9 bases, with 17 bases between the two germline ends. Germline values: CDR1 MGHRA, CDR2 YSYEKL. CDR3 length: 15 residues. CDR3 region: CASSQDRAGVGSQYF. CDR3 in DNA: TGCGCCAGCAGCCAAGATAGGGCAGGGGTGGGGTCCCAGTACTTC.

The rearrangement uses TRBV19 and TRBJ1-2, with 9 bases identical to TRBD1. The CDR3 totals 16 residues. Germline V gene sequence: CDR1 LNHDA, CDR2 SQIVND (reference sequence). With V trimmed by 8 bases and J by 2 bases, 12 bases remained unmatched. In DNA form, the CDR3 reads TGTGCCAGTTTAGCCTGGACAGGGGCTGGGAACTATGGCTACACCTTC. This codes for CASLAWTGAGNYGYTF.

J is TRBJ2-1 and V is TRBV7-9; possible D gene TRBD2, 6 bases. This CDR3 is built from 15 residues. Germline V gives CDR1 SEHNR, CDR2 FQNEAQ (reference sequence). Trimming cost V 6 bases and J 3 bases, with 15 bases left between them. Here the CDR3 reads CASRFGQDYYNEQFF. The CDR3 DNA sequence: TGTGCCAGCAGGTTCGGGCAGGACTACTACAATGAGCAGTTCTTC.

The V call is TRBV6-6, the J call TRBJ1-2; D is undetermined. CDR1 MNHNY and CDR2 SVGAGI come from the germline V gene (reference sequence). The V gene lost 7 bases and the J gene lost 6 bases, with 15 bases spanning the gap. This CDR3 comprises 13 residues. This CDR3 is CASTTKGGDGYTF. The CDR3 nucleotides are TGTGCCAGCACTACTAAGGGAGGAGATGGCTACACCTTC.

The genes are TRBV29-1 and TRBJ1-2; tentative D call: TRBD1 (6 bases). The germline V and J ends were trimmed by 8 bases and 4 bases, with 14 bases remaining between them. The germline V gene has CDR1 SQVTM and CDR2 ANQGSEA. This CDR3 is built from 12 residues. The CDR3 sequence is CSLRTATYGYTF. The CDR3 bases are TGCAGCCTAAGGACAGCGACCTATGGCTACACCTTC.

The chain's CDR3 is CASSLGQGGQPQHF. The CDR3 nucleotides read TGCGCCAGCAGCTTGGGGCAGGGAGGTCAGCCCCAGCATTTT. The V and J genes are TRBV5-1 and TRBJ1-5; maybe TRBD1 (5 bases). CDR3 length: 14 residues. The germline V and J ends were trimmed by 0 bases and 6 bases, with 10 bases remaining between them. Germline V gene sequence: CDR1 SGHRS, CDR2 YFSETQ.

The rearrangement links TRBV7-3 to TRBJ1-1, with a weak D call TRBD1 (5 bases). V was clipped by 6 bases and J by 8 bases, with 19 bases between them. Germline assignment: CDR1 SGHTA and CDR2 FQGTGA. The CDR3 sequence is 14 residues long. CDR3 region: CASSLTPGVSEAFF. For the CDR3, the DNA is TGTGCCAGCAGTCTAACCCCGGGGGTCAGCGAAGCTTTCTTT.

J is TRBJ2-5 and V is TRBV19, with D tentatively TRBD2 (8 bases). V dropped 6 bases and J dropped 2 bases, with 22 bases sitting between them. The CDR3 sequence is 17 residues long. Germline loops: CDR1 LNHDA, CDR2 SQIVND (reference sequence). CDR3: CASRRTSLRTGQETQYF. CDR3 coding DNA: TGTGCCAGTAGAAGGACTAGCCTAAGGACAGGTCAAGAGACCCAGTACTTC. The variable domain in full, with the rest retrieved from reference TRBV19 and TRBJ2-5, is DGGITQSPKYLFRKEGQNVTLSCEQNLNHDAMYWYRQDPGQGLRLIYYSQIVNDFQKGDIAEGYSVSREKKESFPLTVTSAQKNPTAFYLCASRRTSLRTGQETQYFGPGTRLLVL.

The sample holds a few counts of this clone. J is TRBJ2-7 and V is TRBV5-4; 7 nucleotides agree with TRBD1. CDR3 length: 15 residues. From germline, CDR1 is SGHNT and CDR2 YYREEE (reference sequence). Germline trimming cut 5 bases from V and 0 bases from J; bases unmatched to any gene: 8. CDR3 sequence reads: CASSPTGTASYEQYF. CDR3 DNA: TGTGCCAGCAGTCCCACCGGGACAGCCTCCTACGAGCAGTACTTC.

The rearrangement joins TRBV4-1 to TRBJ1-1; D unresolved. The V and J ends lost 1 base and 4 bases respectively, with 7 bases between them. Germline CDR1 and CDR2: MGHRA and YSYEKL. The CDR3 loop spans 13 amino acids. CDR3: CASSQVPSTEAFF. For the CDR3, the DNA is TGCGCCAGCAGCCAAGTCCCGAGCACTGAAGCTTTCTTT.

The V gene is TRBV19, the J gene TRBJ1-1, with a possible D match to TRBD1 (5 bases). V was cut by 6 bases and J by 4 bases, with 18 bases left in between. The CDR3 covers 15 residues. Per the germline V gene, CDR1 is LNHDA and CDR2 is SQIVND (reference sequence). CDR3 bases: TGTGCCAGTAGAACCGTCCACAGGTCGGGCACTGAAGCTTTCTTT. Amino acid sequence: CASRTVHRSGTEAFF.

As concerns this clone: Germline and junction disagree at one end, which may indicate a read error. The same CDR3 also results from other DNA sequences found in this sample. V and J are TRBV4-1 and TRBJ1-4, with TRBD1 matching over 9 bases. CDR3 length: 12 residues. Germline values: CDR1 MGHRA, CDR2 YSYEKL. The CDR3 region is CASSPRDRALFF. The CDR3 coding sequence is TGTGCCAGCAGCCCAAGGGACAGGGCCCTGTTTTTT.

This clone was counted only a few times. The chain links TRBV28 to TRBJ2-2; 9 nucleotides align to TRBD1. Trimming cost V 6 bases and J 5 bases; bases outside gene matches: 10. The CDR3 covers 16 residues. Germline values: CDR1 MDHEN, CDR2 SYDVKM. CDR3 residues: CASRLPGQGSTGELFF. CDR3 sequence (DNA): TGTGCCAGCAGGTTACCGGGACAGGGATCAACCGGGGAGCTGTTTTTT.